This T cell receptor beta chain comes out of a study of T cells in tuberculosis. About the study: IGRA-negative adolescents, IGRA-positive adolescents with latent tuberculosis and adults with active tuberculosis formed this South African cohort.

Germline V gene lookup returns CDR1 SGHVS and CDR2 FQNEAQ. CDR3 length: 14 amino acids. J gave up 5 bases and V 0 bases, and 3 bases lay outside the gene matches. General study points: Selection depended on which cryopreserved specimens were available.

Worth noting for this clone: No antigen is known for it.

As to time point: new active TB diagnosis, blood taken before or within 7 days of starting treatment. Active tuberculosis patients were new diagnoses, HIV-seronegative, South African, and aged 18 years or older. Measured with immunoSEQ multiplex PCR; TCRdb has only the in-frame clones, and not every one. This repertoire shows approximately 49,000 clones, roughly 96% found once; its top ten account for about 1.5%. The origin of this receptor is an adult with tuberculosis. The chain is built from TRBV7-8 and TRBJ2-7; 8 bases match TRBD2. This specimen consisted of PBMCs, obtained at tuberculosis diagnosis. CDR3 sequence (DNA): TGTGCCAGCAGCTTAGCCGGGAGGGCCCACGAGCAGTACTTC. Its protein is CASSLAGRAHEQYF. The full variable domain, completed using reference TRBV7-8 and TRBJ2-7, is GAGVSQSPRYKVAKRGQDVALRCDPISGHVSLFWYQQALGQGPEFLTYFQNEAQLDKSGLPSDRFFAERPEGSVSTLKIQRTQQEDSAVYLCASSLAGRAHEQYFGPGTRLTVT.